The TCR beta chain described here comes from a study of T cells in Graves' hyperthyroidism and ophthalmopathy. TCR beta CDR3 regions were amplified from RNA transcripts. HTBI primers were used for first-round RT-PCR of the TCR CDR3. TCRdb re-called the multiplex PCR reads with MiXCR, one entry per CDR3 protein. The sample has around 520,000 distinct CDR3 sequences, approximately 14% seen once. This clonotype was counted many times. Its antigen is unidentified. The trim removed 7 bases at V and 1 base at J, leaving 10 bases unmatched. The CDR3 consists of 17 residues. The study's findings and limits: Stable hyperthyroidism and ophthalmopathy were separated using 13 V-J signatures.

This sequence joins TRBV12-3 or TRBV12-4 and TRBJ2-1, with TRBD2 matching over 10 bases. The TCR originated in a woman in her late teens or twenties with Graves' hyperthyroidism. Sequenced: blood. The CDR3 loop is CASNKIAGGHSYNEQFF. Here the CDR3 DNA reads TGTGCCAGCAATAAGATAGCGGGAGGCCATTCCTACAATGAGCAGTTCTTC.